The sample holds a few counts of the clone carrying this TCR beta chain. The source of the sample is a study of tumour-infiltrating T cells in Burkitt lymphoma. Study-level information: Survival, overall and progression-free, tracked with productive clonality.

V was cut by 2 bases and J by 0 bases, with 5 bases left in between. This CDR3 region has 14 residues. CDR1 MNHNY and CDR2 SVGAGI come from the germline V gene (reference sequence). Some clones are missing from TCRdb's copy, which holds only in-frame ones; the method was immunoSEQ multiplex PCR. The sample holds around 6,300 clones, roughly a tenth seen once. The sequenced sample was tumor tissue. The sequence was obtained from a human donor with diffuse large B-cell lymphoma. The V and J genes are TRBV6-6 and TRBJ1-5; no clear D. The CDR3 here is CASSYRLSNQPQHF. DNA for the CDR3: TGTGCCAGCAGTTACCGACTTAGCAATCAGCCCCAGCATTTT.